A selection of T cell receptor beta chains follows, all from one sample in a study of cytomegalovirus exposure and HLA in healthy donors. The assay was immunoSEQ multiplex PCR, and TCRdb's table has in-frame clones only and misses some. The sample holds 85,000 to 120,000 clones, less than 85% seen once. The specimen was PBMCs. The source of these receptors is a man in his sixties in good health and CMV-seronegative. Both conserved end residues are part of each CDR3. D genes are given only for firm matches. Clone size is given for some rows only: seen once, a few or many times, or a class if the clone is expanded.

V gene: TRBV11-3; clone size: -; D gene: -; J gene: TRBJ2-2; CDR3 protein: CASSLGVGGTGELFF; CDR3 DNA: TGTGCCAGCAGCTTAGGGGTTGGCGGGACCGGGGAGCTGTTTTTT
V gene: TRBV20-1; clone size: -; D gene: TRBD2; J gene: TRBJ2-3; CDR3 protein: CSADGRGTQYF; CDR3 DNA: TGCAGTGCTGATGGGAGGGGTACGCAGTATTTT
V gene: TRBV29-1; clone size: -; D gene: -; J gene: TRBJ2-3; CDR3 protein: CSVQAPDTQYF; CDR3 DNA: TGCAGCGTCCAAGCCCCAGATACGCAGTATTTT
V gene: TRBV2; clone size: -; D gene: -; J gene: TRBJ2-5; CDR3 protein: CASSERVRAETQYF; CDR3 DNA: TGTGCCAGCAGTGAAAGGGTGCGGGCTGAGACCCAGTACTTC
V gene: TRBV4-3; clone size: few; D gene: -; J gene: TRBJ1-4; CDR3 protein: CASSPARGDEKLFF; CDR3 DNA: TGCGCCAGCAGCCCCGCCCGGGGGGATGAAAAACTGTTTTTT
V gene: TRBV19; clone size: -; D gene: -; J gene: TRBJ1-2; CDR3 protein: CASSPRAGGNYGYTF; CDR3 DNA: TGTGCCAGTAGTCCACGGGCGGGAGGGAACTATGGCTACACCTTC
V gene: TRBV7-9; clone size: -; D gene: -; J gene: TRBJ1-1; CDR3 protein: CASSRTGQPNTEAFF; CDR3 DNA: TGTGCCAGCAGCCGTACGGGACAACCGAACACTGAAGCTTTCTTT
V gene: TRBV25-1; clone size: -; D gene: TRBD2; J gene: TRBJ2-5; CDR3 protein: CASSEGGGVRETQYF; CDR3 DNA: TGTGCCAGCAGTGAAGGGGGAGGGGTACGTGAGACCCAGTACTTC
V gene: TRBV7-6; clone size: -; D gene: TRBD2; J gene: TRBJ2-3; CDR3 protein: CASSLGTSGGYSSTDTQYF; CDR3 DNA: TGTGCCAGCAGCTTAGGCACCAGCGGGGGCTACTCTAGCACAGATACGCAGTATTTT
V gene: TRBV7-2; clone size: -; D gene: -; J gene: TRBJ2-3; CDR3 protein: CASSLARNTDTQYF; CDR3 DNA: TGTGCCAGCAGCTTAGCTAGAAACACAGATACGCAGTATTTT
V gene: TRBV7-9; clone size: -; D gene: TRBD2; J gene: TRBJ2-6; CDR3 protein: CASSRPGRGGNSGANVLTF; CDR3 DNA: TGTGCCAGCAGCAGACCAGGACGCGGGGGGAACTCTGGGGCCAACGTCCTGACTTTC
V gene: TRBV13; clone size: -; D gene: -; J gene: TRBJ2-7; CDR3 protein: CASSQGGTYEQYF; CDR3 DNA: TGTGCCAGCAGCCAGGGCGGAACCTACGAGCAGTACTTC
V gene: TRBV29-1; clone size: -; D gene: TRBD2; J gene: TRBJ2-5; CDR3 protein: CSVRRGAGGETQYF; CDR3 DNA: TGCAGCGTGAGGCGCGGGGCGGGGGGTGAGACCCAGTACTTC
V gene: TRBV7-9; clone size: -; D gene: TRBD1; J gene: TRBJ2-7; CDR3 protein: CASSPTGTALYEQYF; CDR3 DNA: TGTGCCAGCAGCCCCACTGGGACAGCCCTCTACGAGCAGTACTTC